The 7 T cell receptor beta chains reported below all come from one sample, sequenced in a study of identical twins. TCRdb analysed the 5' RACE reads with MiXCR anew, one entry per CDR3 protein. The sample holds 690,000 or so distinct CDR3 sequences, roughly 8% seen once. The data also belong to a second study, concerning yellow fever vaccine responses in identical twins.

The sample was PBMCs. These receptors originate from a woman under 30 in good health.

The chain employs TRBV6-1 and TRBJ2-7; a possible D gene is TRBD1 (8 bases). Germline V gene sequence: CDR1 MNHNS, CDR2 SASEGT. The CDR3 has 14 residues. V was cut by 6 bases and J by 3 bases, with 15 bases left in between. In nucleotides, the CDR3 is TGTGCCAGCAGAACAGGGGGGGCCTACTACGAGCAGTACTTC. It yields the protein CASRTGGAYYEQYF.

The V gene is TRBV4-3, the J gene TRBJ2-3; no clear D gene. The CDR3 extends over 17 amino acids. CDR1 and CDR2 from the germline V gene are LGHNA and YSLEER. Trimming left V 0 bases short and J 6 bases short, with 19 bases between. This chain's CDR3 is CASSQDREFVSSDTQYF. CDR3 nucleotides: TGCGCCAGCAGCCAAGATAGGGAATTTGTGTCATCGGATACGCAGTATTTT.

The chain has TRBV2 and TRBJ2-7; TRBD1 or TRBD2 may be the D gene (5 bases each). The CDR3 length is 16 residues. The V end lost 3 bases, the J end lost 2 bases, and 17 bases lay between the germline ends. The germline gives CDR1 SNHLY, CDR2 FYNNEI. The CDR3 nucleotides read TGTGCCAGCAGTGATTCTCAGGGACCGGGGCCCTACGAGCAGTACTTC. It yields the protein CASSDSQGPGPYEQYF.

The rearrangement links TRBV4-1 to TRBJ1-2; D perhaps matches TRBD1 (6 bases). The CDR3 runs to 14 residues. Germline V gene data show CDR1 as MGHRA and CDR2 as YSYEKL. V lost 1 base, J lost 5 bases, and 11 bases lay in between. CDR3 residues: CASSQAGTGYGYTF. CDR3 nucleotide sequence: TGCGCCAGCAGCCAAGCTGGCACAGGGTATGGCTACACCTTC.

CDR3 nucleotide sequence: TGTGCCAGCAGCTCCGGGTCTAAACTGTTTTTT. Translating gives CASSSGSKLFF. The genes are TRBV7-9 and TRBJ1-4; D gene uncertain. Per the germline V gene, CDR1 is SEHNR and CDR2 is FQNEAQ (reference sequence). This CDR3 is 11 amino acids long. Trimming shortened V by 4 bases and J by 11 bases, and 8 bases separated the two germline ends. Complete variable domain (other parts from reference TRBV7-9 and TRBJ1-4): DTGVSQNPRHKITKRGQNVTFRCDPISEHNRLYWYRQTLGQGPEFLTYFQNEAQLEKSRLLSDRFSAERPKGSFSTLEIQRTEQGDSAMYLCASSSGSKLFFGSGTQLSVL.

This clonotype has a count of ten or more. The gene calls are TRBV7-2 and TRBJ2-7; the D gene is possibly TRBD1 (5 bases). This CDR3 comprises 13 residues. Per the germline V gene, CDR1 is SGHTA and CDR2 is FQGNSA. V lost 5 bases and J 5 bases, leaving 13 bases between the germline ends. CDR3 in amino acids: CASSIPLGHEQYF. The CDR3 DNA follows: TGTGCCAGCAGCATACCTCTGGGGCACGAGCAGTACTTC.

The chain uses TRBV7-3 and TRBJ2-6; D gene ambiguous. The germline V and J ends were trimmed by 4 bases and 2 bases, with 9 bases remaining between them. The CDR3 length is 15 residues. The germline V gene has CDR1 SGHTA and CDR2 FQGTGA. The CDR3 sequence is CASSSSLPGANVLTF. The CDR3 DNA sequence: TGTGCCAGCAGCTCCAGCCTCCCTGGGGCCAACGTCCTGACTTTC.